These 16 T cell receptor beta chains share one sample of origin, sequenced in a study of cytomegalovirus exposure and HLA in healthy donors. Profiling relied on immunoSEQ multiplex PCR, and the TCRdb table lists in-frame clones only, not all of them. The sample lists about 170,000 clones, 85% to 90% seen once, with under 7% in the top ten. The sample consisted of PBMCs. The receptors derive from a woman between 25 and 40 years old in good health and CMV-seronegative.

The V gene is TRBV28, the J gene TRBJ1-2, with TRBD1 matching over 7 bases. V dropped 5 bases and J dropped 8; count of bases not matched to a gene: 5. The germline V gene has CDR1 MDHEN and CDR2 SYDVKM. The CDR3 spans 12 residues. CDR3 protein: CASSRQGRGYTF. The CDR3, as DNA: TGTGCCAGCAGTAGACAGGGCCGCGGCTACACCTTC.

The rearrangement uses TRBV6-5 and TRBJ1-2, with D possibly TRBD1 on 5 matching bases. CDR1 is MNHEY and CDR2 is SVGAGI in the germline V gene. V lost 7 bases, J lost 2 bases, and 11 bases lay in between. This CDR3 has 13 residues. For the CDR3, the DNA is TGTGCCAGCACCAGGGACCTGAACTATGGCTACACCTTC. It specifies CASTRDLNYGYTF.

In DNA form, the CDR3 reads TGTGCCAGCAGCTTCGAGGGGTCCTTACGCAATCAGCCCCAGCATTTT. Encoded protein: CASSFEGSLRNQPQHF. The chain joins TRBV7-2 to TRBJ1-5, with a possible D match to TRBD1 (5 bases). V lost 3 bases and J 2 bases, leaving 14 bases between the germline ends. Germline V gene sequence: CDR1 SGHTA, CDR2 FQGNSA. This CDR3 region has 16 residues.

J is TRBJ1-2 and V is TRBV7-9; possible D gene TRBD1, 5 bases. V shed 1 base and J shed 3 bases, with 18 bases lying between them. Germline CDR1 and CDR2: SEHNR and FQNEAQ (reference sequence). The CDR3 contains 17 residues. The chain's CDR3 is CASSLGAGSPDHYGYTF. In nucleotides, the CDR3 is TGTGCCAGCAGCTTAGGGGCAGGGAGTCCCGACCACTATGGCTACACCTTC.

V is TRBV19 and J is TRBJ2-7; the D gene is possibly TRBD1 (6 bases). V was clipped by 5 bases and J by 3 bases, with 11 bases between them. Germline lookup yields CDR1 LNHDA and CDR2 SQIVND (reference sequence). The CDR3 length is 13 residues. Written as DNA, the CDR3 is TGTGCCAGTAGTGGTCGACAGGACTACGAGCAGTACTTC. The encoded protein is CASSGRQDYEQYF.

The CDR3 spells CASSPRRRGDTEAFF. CDR3 nucleotides: TGTGCCAGCAGCCCGAGACGCAGGGGAGACACTGAAGCTTTCTTT. The genes are TRBV7-2 and TRBJ1-1; TRBD1 might be the D (6 bases). This CDR3 is built from 15 residues. V was clipped by 5 bases and J by 3 bases, with 16 bases between them. Per germline, CDR1 SGHTA and CDR2 FQGNSA.

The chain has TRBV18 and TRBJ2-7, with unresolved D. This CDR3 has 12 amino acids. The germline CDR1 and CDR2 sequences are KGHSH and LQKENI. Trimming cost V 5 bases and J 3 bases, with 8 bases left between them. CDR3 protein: CASSLRGYEQYF. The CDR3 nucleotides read TGTGCCAGCTCATTACGTGGCTACGAGCAGTACTTC.

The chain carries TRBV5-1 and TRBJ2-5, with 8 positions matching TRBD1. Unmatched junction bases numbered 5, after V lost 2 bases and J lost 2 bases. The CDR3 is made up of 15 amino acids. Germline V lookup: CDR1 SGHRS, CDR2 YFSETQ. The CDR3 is CASSLGDRSQETQYF. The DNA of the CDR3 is TGCGCCAGCAGCTTAGGGGACAGGTCACAAGAGACCCAGTACTTC.

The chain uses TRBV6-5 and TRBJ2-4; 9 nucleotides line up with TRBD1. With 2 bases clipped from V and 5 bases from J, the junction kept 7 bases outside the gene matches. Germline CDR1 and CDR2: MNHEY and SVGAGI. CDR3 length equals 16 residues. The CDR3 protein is CASSYGGQGPQNIQYF. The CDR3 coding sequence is TGTGCCAGCAGTTACGGGGGACAGGGCCCCCAAAACATTCAGTACTTC.

Here the CDR3 DNA reads TGTGCCAGCAGCTTGCGATATGAGCAGTTCTTC. It translates to CASSLRYEQFF. The rearrangement uses TRBV7-8 and TRBJ2-1; D unclear. There are 11 residues in the CDR3. Germline lookup yields CDR1 SGHVS and CDR2 FQNEAQ. Trimming stripped 3 bases from V and 8 bases from J, with 5 bases between. Full variable domain (rest looked up from reference TRBV7-8 and TRBJ2-1): GAGVSQSPRYKVAKRGQDVALRCDPISGHVSLFWYQQALGQGPEFLTYFQNEAQLDKSGLPSDRFFAERPEGSVSTLKIQRTQQEDSAVYLCASSLRYEQFFGPGTRLTVL.

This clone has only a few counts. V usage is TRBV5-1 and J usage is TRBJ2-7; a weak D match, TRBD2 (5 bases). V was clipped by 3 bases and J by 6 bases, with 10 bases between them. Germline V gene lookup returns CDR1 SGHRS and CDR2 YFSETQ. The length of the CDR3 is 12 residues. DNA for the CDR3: TGCGCCAGCAGCTACGGGGATCGCGAGCAGTACTTC. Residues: CASSYGDREQYF.

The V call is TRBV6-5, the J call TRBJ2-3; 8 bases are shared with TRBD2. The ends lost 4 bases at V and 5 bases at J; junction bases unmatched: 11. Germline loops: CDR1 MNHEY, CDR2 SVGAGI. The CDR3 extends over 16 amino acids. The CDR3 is CASSWLTGGPGDTQYF. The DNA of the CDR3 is TGTGCCAGCAGTTGGCTAACGGGGGGGCCAGGAGATACGCAGTATTTT.

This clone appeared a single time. The CDR3 spells CASSVAGTGQIDEQYF. Written as DNA, the CDR3 is TGTGCCAGCAGCGTAGCGGGGACAGGCCAAATCGACGAGCAGTACTTC. The V call is TRBV9, the J call TRBJ2-7; the match to TRBD1 covers 8 bases. The V and J ends lost 0 bases and 5 bases, in that order; junction bases with no gene match: 10. Per germline, CDR1 SGDLS and CDR2 YYNGEE. The CDR3 contains 16 residues.

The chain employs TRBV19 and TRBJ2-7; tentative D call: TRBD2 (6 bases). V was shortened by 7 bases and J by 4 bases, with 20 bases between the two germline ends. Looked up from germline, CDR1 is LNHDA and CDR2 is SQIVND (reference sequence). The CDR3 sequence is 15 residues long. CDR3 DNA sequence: TGTGCCAGTACTCCGAGTGGAGGGAGTAAGTACGAGCAGTACTTC. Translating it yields CASTPSGGSKYEQYF.

CDR3 nucleotides: TGTGCCAGCAGCTCCGCCTCGGGGGAGCAGTTCTTC. Encoded protein: CASSSASGEQFF. The chain employs TRBV11-3 and TRBJ2-1; possible D gene TRBD2, 5 bases. Between the trimmed V and J ends, which lost 4 bases and 10 bases, there was a span of 11 bases. The V gene's germline CDR1 is SGHNT and CDR2 YENEEA. The CDR3 is 12 amino acids.

CDR3 region: CASSRRSGTEAFF. As DNA, the CDR3 is TGTGCCAGTAGCCGCCGGTCTGGCACTGAAGCTTTCTTT. The chain combines TRBV19 with TRBJ1-1; D is uncertain. V was cut by 6 bases and J by 4 bases, with 12 bases left in between. The CDR3 extends over 13 amino acids. Germline V gene data show CDR1 as LNHDA and CDR2 as SQIVND (reference sequence).